Only a few counts were recorded for the clone carrying this T cell receptor beta chain. Its specificity is not known. The data derive from a study of CD8 T cells in ankylosing spondylitis. Whole-study findings and limits: Significant enrichment of disease-linked clones was reported in matched ankylosing spondylitis synovial fluid. CD8+ by phenotype, disease-linked clones were relatively rare in peripheral blood. Roughly eight highly homologous variants made up a TCR beta motif that seemed to typify ankylosing spondylitis blood.

Quantitative 5'-RACE was performed with molecular barcodes, and it yielded the TCR beta libraries. TCRdb re-analysed the 5' RACE reads in MiXCR, keeping a single row per CDR3 protein. Of hundreds of thousands of distinct CDR3 sequences listed, about an eighth are singletons. This CDR3 is built from 16 residues. Germline V gene lookup returns CDR1 SGHTA and CDR2 FQGNSA. V was clipped by 6 bases and J by 6 bases, with 20 bases between them. Material for sequencing was blood, either unsorted or a sorted T cell fraction (not recorded which). The clonotype originates from a male donor with ankylosing spondylitis. The V gene is TRBV7-2, the J gene TRBJ2-2; no reliable D call. CDR3 loop: CASSYYPLSKAGELFF. CDR3 sequence (DNA): TGTGCCAGCAGTTACTACCCACTTAGTAAGGCCGGGGAGCTGTTTTTT. Based on the CDR3 plus reference TRBV7-2 and TRBJ2-2, the full variable domain is GAGVSQSPSNKVTEKGKDVELRCDPISGHTALYWYRQSLGQGLEFLIYFQGNSAPDKSGLPSDRFSAERTGGSVSTLTIQRTQQEDSAVYLCASSYYPLSKAGELFFGEGSRLTVL.